This entry lists 32 T cell receptor beta chains sequenced from one sample in a study of T-cell reconstitution after alpha-beta-depleted transplantation in children. The authors prepared the TCRbeta library with unique molecular identifiers. MiXCR, run by TCRdb on the PCR reads, gives a single entry per CDR3 protein. The repertoire holds 530,000 or so distinct CDR3 sequences, with 25% to 30% as singletons. Sequencing used PBMCs, obtained before TCRalphabeta/CD19-depleted stem cell transplant. The origin of the receptors is a boy under two years old with Wiskott-Aldrich syndrome, due to receive a stem cell transplant.

This clonotype was observed a few times. The chain recombines TRBV20-1 with TRBJ2-5; possibly TRBD1 or TRBD2 for D (5 bases each). CDR1 is DFQATT, CDR2 SNEGSKA, per germline (reference sequence). The CDR3 extends over 17 amino acids. Trimming removed 0 bases at V and 2 bases at J, with 19 bases between. CDR3 region: CSARDAIRGGYQETQYF. The DNA of the CDR3 is TGCAGTGCTAGAGATGCGATACGGGGCGGCTATCAAGAGACCCAGTACTTC.

The chain uses TRBV10-3 and TRBJ2-3; 10 bases are a match to TRBD2. Trimming took 4 bases from V and 6 from J; bases not matched to a gene: 4. The CDR3 extends over 14 amino acids. Germline CDR1 is ENHRY and CDR2 is SYGVKD. CDR3 nucleotide sequence: TGTGCCATCAGTGCCCAGGGACTAGCGGATACGCAGTATTTT. It specifies CAISAQGLADTQYF.

V is TRBV5-1 and J is TRBJ2-3, with 7 bases aligning to TRBD2. The CDR3 extends over 13 amino acids. Germline-derived CDR1 and CDR2 are SGHRS and YFSETQ. The ends lost 3 bases at V and 6 bases at J; junction bases unmatched: 4. The CDR3 coding sequence is TGCGCCAGCAGCTCGACTAGCCGCGATACGCAGTATTTT. Its protein product is CASSSTSRDTQYF.

This clonotype occurred a few times. The J gene is TRBJ2-7, the V gene TRBV5-1; D gene uncertain. Per germline, CDR1 SGHRS and CDR2 YFSETQ. The CDR3 has 14 amino acids. Trimming removed 0 bases from V and 0 bases from J, with 7 bases in between. The CDR3 nucleotides read TGCGCCAGCAGCTTGGTAGTCACCTCCTACGAGCAGTACTTC. This encodes CASSLVVTSYEQYF.

This clonotype has at least ten counts. V and J are TRBV7-2 and TRBJ2-2; D remains ambiguous. CDR1 and CDR2 (germline): SGHTA, FQGNSA. The CDR3 sequence is 12 residues long. Trimming took off 9 bases at V and 1 base at J, with 6 bases between the two ends. The CDR3 here is CASRLNTGELFF. The DNA for the CDR3 is TGTGCCAGTCGGTTGAACACCGGGGAGCTGTTTTTT.

The chain carries TRBV4-1 and TRBJ2-1, with 8 nucleotides matching TRBD1. Per germline, CDR1 MGHRA and CDR2 YSYEKL. CDR3 length: 13 amino acids. The V gene end was trimmed by 5 bases and the J gene end by 5 bases; junction bases not matched to a gene: 2. The CDR3 spells CASSWDRNNEQFF. The CDR3 DNA is TGCGCCAGCAGCTGGGACAGGAACAATGAGCAGTTCTTC.

This clonotype has just a few counts. This chain uses TRBV7-9 with TRBJ2-7, with D perhaps TRBD1 or TRBD2 (6 bases each). This CDR3 region has 16 residues. CDR1 and CDR2 (germline): SEHNR, FQNEAQ (reference sequence). Trimming shortened V by 5 bases and J by 2 bases, and 19 bases separated the two germline ends. The CDR3, as DNA: TGTGCCAGCAGCCCTGGGGGGCCCTCTACGGCCTACGAGCAGTACTTC. Amino acid sequence: CASSPGGPSTAYEQYF.

J is TRBJ2-4 and V is TRBV5-1, with TRBD1 identical over 7 bases. With V trimmed by 2 bases and J by 3 bases, 8 bases remained unmatched. The germline V gene encodes CDR1 SGHRS and CDR2 YFSETQ. The CDR3 totals 16 residues. Here the CDR3 reads CASSFFSTGYKNIQYF. The CDR3 nucleotides read TGCGCCAGCAGCTTTTTCTCGACAGGGTACAAAAACATTCAGTACTTC.

The rearrangement joins TRBV4-2 to TRBJ2-3; TRBD2 matches at 7 bases. This CDR3 comprises 18 residues. Unmatched junction bases numbered 10, after V lost 0 bases and J lost 1 base. Germline V gene sequence: CDR1 LGHNA, CDR2 YNFKEQ. CDR3 sequence (DNA): TGTGCCAGCAGCCAAGAATCGGGACTAAGCGGCTGCACAGATACGCAGTATTTT. Translation: CASSQESGLSGCTDTQYF.

The table lists this clonotype with a few counts. The V gene is TRBV29-1, the J gene TRBJ1-2; D not certain. Germline values: CDR1 SQVTM, CDR2 ANQGSEA. The CDR3 consists of 11 residues. Trimming took 6 bases from V and 6 from J, leaving 11 bases between them. The CDR3 sequence: CSVTAEDGYTF. DNA for the CDR3: TGCAGCGTCACGGCTGAGGATGGCTACACCTTC. Combining the CDR3 with reference TRBV29-1 and TRBJ1-2 gives the whole variable domain SAVISQKPSRDICQRGTSLTIQCQVDSQVTMMFWYRQQPGQSLTLIATANQGSEATYESGFVIDKFPISRPNLTFSTLTVSNMSPEDSSIYLCSVTAEDGYTFGSGTRLTVV.

The V call is TRBV9, the J call TRBJ2-7; 7 bases match TRBD2. The germline V gene encodes CDR1 SGDLS and CDR2 YYNGEE. Trimming took 3 bases from V and 7 from J; bases not matched to a gene: 7. The CDR3 length is 13 residues. CDR3 region: CASSESGMGEQYF. The DNA of the CDR3 is TGTGCCAGCAGCGAGAGCGGGATGGGGGAGCAGTACTTC.

The CDR3 spells CASSTGLAGQSSYNEQFF. In DNA, the CDR3 is TGTGCCAGCAGCACGGGACTAGCGGGCCAAAGCTCCTACAATGAGCAGTTCTTC. The rearrangement links TRBV5-4 to TRBJ2-1, with 12 bases aligning to TRBD2. Trimming removed 4 bases from V and 0 bases from J; junction bases left unmatched: 8. The CDR3 loop spans 18 amino acids. CDR1 SGHNT and CDR2 YYREEE come from the germline V gene (reference sequence). The whole variable domain, filled in from reference TRBV5-4 and TRBJ2-1, reads ETGVTQSPTHLIKTRGQQVTLRCSSQSGHNTVSWYQQALGQGPQFIFQYYREEENGRGNFPPRFSGLQFPNYSSELNVNALELDDSALYLCASSTGLAGQSSYNEQFFGPGTRLTVL.

This clonotype was observed a handful of times. The chain employs TRBV20-1 and TRBJ2-3; D unclear. The CDR3 runs to 13 residues. The V gene lost 3 bases and the J gene lost 1 base, with 8 bases spanning the gap. Looked up from germline, CDR1 is DFQATT and CDR2 is SNEGSKA (reference sequence). The CDR3 spells CSARTPGTDTQYF. Written as DNA, the CDR3 is TGCAGTGCTAGGACCCCAGGCACAGATACGCAGTATTTT.

This clonotype was seen a few times. The gene calls are TRBV29-1 and TRBJ2-7, with D maybe TRBD2 (6 bases). V was trimmed by 4 bases and J by 2 bases, leaving 12 bases between them. This CDR3 is built from 13 residues. CDR1 and CDR2 from the germline V gene are SQVTM and ANQGSEA. CDR3 loop: CSVGAGPAYEQYF. CDR3 in DNA: TGCAGCGTTGGGGCGGGGCCCGCCTACGAGCAGTACTTC.

This clonotype has more than one count but fewer than ten. The V call is TRBV5-1, the J call TRBJ2-2, with 10 nucleotides matching TRBD2. V gave up 2 bases and J gave up 0 bases; unmatched junction bases: 7. Germline CDR1 reads SGHRS; CDR2 reads YFSETQ. This CDR3 contains 18 residues. The CDR3 sequence: CASSFRLAGDPNTGELFF. The CDR3 nucleotides are TGCGCCAGCAGCTTTAGGCTAGCGGGAGACCCGAACACCGGGGAGCTGTTTTTT.

There are a few counts of this clonotype. The gene calls are TRBV28 and TRBJ1-1; D is undetermined. The CDR3 has 13 amino acids. Germline V gene data show CDR1 as MDHEN and CDR2 as SYDVKM. Trimming removed 7 bases at V and 1 base at J, with 10 bases between. CDR3 in amino acids: CASIVQPNTEAFF. DNA of the CDR3: TGTGCCAGCATAGTACAGCCGAACACTGAAGCTTTCTTT.

V gene TRBV20-1 combines with J gene TRBJ2-2; D is undetermined. V was clipped by 1 base and J by 6 bases, with 15 bases between them. The CDR3 length is 15 residues. The germline CDR1 and CDR2 sequences are DFQATT and SNEGSKA (reference sequence). CDR3 protein: CSARVAGLTAGELFF. The CDR3 DNA is TGCAGTGCTAGAGTTGCAGGTTTGACCGCCGGGGAGCTGTTTTTT.

This sequence joins TRBV10-3 and TRBJ2-1, with a possible D match to TRBD1 (6 bases). V gave up 0 bases and J gave up 3 bases, with 12 bases separating them. Per germline, CDR1 ENHRY and CDR2 SYGVKD. The CDR3 extends over 16 amino acids. In DNA, the CDR3 is TGTGCCATCAGTGAGTCGACGGGACACCACTACAATGAGCAGTTCTTC. It codes for CAISESTGHHYNEQFF.

This chain links TRBV5-1 with TRBJ2-5, with 12 bases that match TRBD1. V lost 3 bases and J lost 5; bases outside the gene matches: 2. Germline CDR1 reads SGHRS; CDR2 reads YFSETQ. CDR3 length equals 14 residues. CDR3 region: CASSWDRGPETQYF. The CDR3, as DNA: TGCGCCAGCAGCTGGGACAGGGGGCCTGAGACCCAGTACTTC.

This clonotype was picked up a small number of times. The chain has TRBV6-2 or TRBV6-3 and TRBJ2-3, with TRBD2 identical over 9 bases. The CDR3 extends over 20 amino acids. J was trimmed by 1 base and V by 5 bases; bases with no gene match: 19. Germline V CDR1 and CDR2: MNHEY, SVGEGT. This CDR3 reads CASSTPGLAGRWARTDTQYF. In nucleotides, the CDR3 is TGTGCCAGCAGTACCCCGGGGCTAGCGGGGAGGTGGGCACGCACAGATACGCAGTATTTT.

This clonotype turned up a few times. This rearrangement joins TRBV20-1 to TRBJ2-7, with D possibly TRBD1 on 6 matching bases. CDR1 and CDR2 (germline): DFQATT, SNEGSKA (reference sequence). The CDR3 sequence is 13 residues long. V gave up 5 bases and J gave up 1 base, with 12 bases separating them. CDR3 nucleotide sequence: TGCAGTGCTTTATCCGACAGGTCCTACGAGCAGTACTTC. This encodes CSALSDRSYEQYF.

The V gene is TRBV5-6, the J gene TRBJ2-1; the match to TRBD1 covers 9 bases. Germline V gives CDR1 SGHDT, CDR2 YYEEEE. V lost 3 bases to trimming and J lost 4 bases; unmatched junction nucleotides: 17. The CDR3 runs 19 residues. CDR3 bases: TGTGCCAGCAGCTGGCGGGTGTCTATGGGACAGGGACATTACAATGAGCAGTTCTTC. Amino acids: CASSWRVSMGQGHYNEQFF.

This chain connects TRBV28 to TRBJ2-7; either TRBD1 or TRBD2 may supply D (6 bases each). The CDR3 is 14 amino acids. Germline values: CDR1 MDHEN, CDR2 SYDVKM. The germline V and J ends were trimmed by 6 bases and 1 base, with 13 bases remaining between them. The CDR3 bases are TGTGCCAGCAGCTCAGGAGGGGGATCCTACGAGCAGTACTTC. It translates to CASSSGGGSYEQYF. Based on the CDR3 plus reference TRBV28 and TRBJ2-7, the full variable domain is DVKVTQSSRYLVKRTGEKVFLECVQDMDHENMFWYRQDPGLGLRLIYFSYDVKMKEKGDIPEGYSVSREKKERFSLILESASTNQTSMYLCASSSGGGSYEQYFGPGTRLTVT.

This clonotype was detected a few times. Germline is not matched at one junction end, which may reflect a read error. The rearrangement joins TRBV5-1 to TRBJ2-1; 9 nucleotides line up with TRBD2. Looked up from germline, CDR1 is SGHRS and CDR2 is YFSETQ. This CDR3 contains 15 residues. The DNA of the CDR3 is TGCGCCAGCAAACTGGGGACTAGCTCCTATAATGAGCAGTTCTTC. Translated, it gives CASKLGTSSYNEQFF.

This clonotype was found a few times. The V gene is TRBV10-3, the J gene TRBJ1-5, with 9 positions matching TRBD1. Trimming at V came to 4 bases and at J to 2 bases, leaving 9 bases not matched to a gene. The germline gives CDR1 ENHRY, CDR2 SYGVKD. The CDR3 has 17 residues. The CDR3 loop is CAISGGTGKGGNQPQHF. Here the CDR3 DNA reads TGTGCCATCAGTGGCGGGACAGGGAAAGGAGGCAATCAGCCCCAGCATTTT.

The V gene is TRBV5-1, the J gene TRBJ1-1, with D unclear. Looked up from germline, CDR1 is SGHRS and CDR2 is YFSETQ. The V and J ends lost 2 bases and 0 bases respectively, with 17 bases between them. CDR3 length equals 17 residues. The CDR3 is CASSFRVLGGMNTEAFF. CDR3 DNA sequence: TGCGCCAGCAGCTTCCGGGTCCTAGGAGGTATGAACACTGAAGCTTTCTTT. The full variable domain, its missing parts supplied by reference TRBV5-1 and TRBJ1-1, is KAGVTQTPRYLIKTRGQQVTLSCSPISGHRSVSWYQQTPGQGLQFLFEYFSETQRNKGNFPGRFSGRQFSNSRSEMNVSTLELGDSALYLCASSFRVLGGMNTEAFFGQGTRLTVV.

The chain couples TRBV4-1 to TRBJ2-6; TRBD2 agrees at 7 bases. The CDR3 has 19 amino acids. Germline V gene data show CDR1 as MGHRA and CDR2 as YSYEKL. The junction had 13 bases not matched to a gene; V was cut back by 1 base and J by 4 bases. The CDR3 bases are TGCGCCAGCAGCCAAGGGCCTAGCGGTCTCGTAACGGGGGCCAACGTCCTGACTTTC. Its protein product is CASSQGPSGLVTGANVLTF.

This chain links TRBV15 with TRBJ2-2; D remains ambiguous. The V gene's germline CDR1 is LNHNV and CDR2 YYDKDF (reference sequence). Trimming took off 0 bases at V and 7 bases at J, with 12 bases between the two ends. The CDR3 has 15 amino acids. CDR3 sequence (DNA): TGTGCCACCAGCAGAGATCCCGGTCGTAGCGGGGAGCTGTTTTTT. This sequence encodes CATSRDPGRSGELFF.

This clonotype was found a few times. This CDR3 is CAARYTGELFF. CDR3 DNA: TGTGCCGCGCGATACACCGGGGAGCTGTTTTTT. This chain joins TRBV28 and TRBJ2-2; no clear D. Germline CDR1 is MDHEN and CDR2 is SYDVKM. The CDR3 is 11 amino acids. The V end was cut by 11 bases, the J end by 3 bases, with 7 bases between.

The gene calls are TRBV3-1 and TRBJ2-7; D is ambiguous. Germline CDR1 and CDR2: LGHDT and YNNKEL (reference sequence). The CDR3 is made up of 14 amino acids. V gave up 2 bases and J gave up 5 bases, with 13 bases separating them. DNA of the CDR3: TGTGCCAGCAGCCAAAGGCTAAATAGGGACGAGCAGTACTTC. This codes for CASSQRLNRDEQYF.

The chain joins TRBV5-1 to TRBJ2-7; TRBD2 matches at 11 bases. The CDR3 length is 16 residues. Trimming at V came to 0 bases and at J to 6 bases, leaving 8 bases not matched to a gene. Germline loops: CDR1 SGHRS, CDR2 YFSETQ. This CDR3 reads CASSLALAGAESEQYF. The CDR3 DNA sequence: TGCGCCAGCAGCTTGGCACTAGCGGGAGCAGAAAGCGAGCAGTACTTC.

The chain uses TRBV29-1 and TRBJ2-7; TRBD1 is a possible D gene (6 bases). CDR3 length equals 13 residues. Deletions cut 7 bases from V and 0 bases from J, with 13 bases between. CDR1 is SQVTM and CDR2 is ANQGSEA in the germline V gene. The CDR3 spells CSATTGGSYEQYF. The CDR3 DNA sequence: TGCAGCGCTACGACAGGAGGCTCCTACGAGCAGTACTTC.